The entry that follows covers one T cell receptor beta chain sequence. This clone's antigen is unknown. Base qualities are not provided; no much larger clone lies one nucleotide away. The library was produced with the immunoSEQ multiplex PCR assay. DNA from the cultured, isolated CD4+ T cells was subjected to TCR beta CDR3 sequencing. Per the original workflow: Non-productive TCR sequences were removed and reads were trimmed to the CDR3 region, keeping CDR3s of at least 7 amino acids. The MANAFEST web app was used to pick out antigen-specific clonotypes by comparing their expansion in peptide wells with that in reference cultures. To be called positive, a clone needed expansion at FDR<0.05 compared with the reference and with all other wells, an odds ratio greater than 5, and a frequency greater than 0.1% in two replicate wells. Clonotypes significantly expanded in SARS-CoV-2 spike wells and in at least one common cold coronavirus spike condition were defined as cross-reactive. CDR3 similarity was assessed by Levenshtein distance with the stringdist R package, and unrooted trees were built with ape in R 3.6.1. In TCRdb, the immuneACCESS table is reduced to in-frame sequences with V and J assigned. These tables do not hold every clone; where another copy was compared, an unresolved V gene accounts for under half, and the others remain unexplained. Clone size and the V and J calls come from that table; the DNA yielded D and trimming. Across this sample there are under 25,000 clones, with around 81% seen only once. Clones ranked in the top ten supply around 5.1% of the sample.

In the ViraFEST assay, PBMC were stimulated with viral peptide pools, and antigen-specific CD4+ T cell clonotypes were then identified by expansion using TCR sequencing. After about 10 days of culture, CD4+ T cells were isolated with the EasySep CD4+ T cell isolation kit. Each participant received two doses of an mRNA SARS-CoV-2 vaccine, either BNT162b2 or mRNA-1273. None of the healthy vaccine recipients had a prior SARS-CoV-2 infection, which was confirmed by nucleocapsid antibody tests that came back negative both before and after vaccination. Each well held around 2 million PBMC cultured in IMDM containing roughly 4.9% human AB serum, roughly 9.9 IU/ml IL-2 and gentamicin, along with approximately 10 ug/ml peptides. On days 3 and 7, half of the culture medium was replaced with fresh IL-2-containing medium. Each peptide stimulation condition was cultured in triplicate wells unless otherwise noted. PBMC were separated from whole blood using Ficoll-Paque Plus gradient centrifugation and were then either cryopreserved at -140C or used fresh. The overlapping peptide pools covered the spike proteins of SARS-CoV-2 as well as those of the common cold coronaviruses HCoV-NL63, HCoV-OC43 and HCoV-229E. The QIAamp micro DNA kit was used to extract genomic DNA from the cultured CD4+ T cells.

The junction carries 10 bases between V and J, which are trimmed by 2 bases and 0 bases respectively. The CDR3 runs 15 residues from the cysteine to the phenylalanine. CDR3 DNA only is kept here, 45 bases in frame from base 1. CDR1 SGHRS and CDR2 YFSETQ are derived from the germline V gene. These data belong to a study of vaccination effects on CD4 cells after COVID-19 (dated by TCRdb to 2021 to 2024). Notes on the research overall: Post-vaccine samples across the study were collected a median of 72 days after the second dose, with a range of 14 to 241. In both COVID-19 convalescent patients and infection-naive vaccine recipients, the study compared SARS-CoV-2 spike-specific CD4+ TCR repertoires from before mRNA vaccination with those from after it. Altogether, nine to ten COVID-19 convalescent patients and a few SARS-CoV-2-naive healthy vaccine recipients made up the full study. Cultures from other donors in the study were sequenced using the Oncomine TCR Beta short-read assay on an Illumina iSeq 100.

Study-wide findings and limitations: Limitations of the study were the small number of convalescent patients and the absence of early post-infection timepoints. Both infection-induced and vaccine-induced clones contracted markedly at late post-vaccination timepoints, which is consistent with waning T cell responses. In healthy vaccine recipients, vaccine-induced clones were almost all SARS-CoV-2 mono-reactive, with only 1 of 255 cross-reactive with common cold coronaviruses.

The sample here was CD4+ T cells from PBMCs cultured with SARS-CoV-2 spike peptides, taken after COVID-19 vaccination. Read against the paper, the sample's cell subset or site label means: SARS-CoV-2 spike overlapping peptide pool stimulation. This TCR was sampled from a human donor who received a COVID-19 vaccine. Some clones in this sample may be carry-over from other donors' samples. The chain joins TRBV5-1 to TRBJ2-3, with no confident D gene call. The nucleotide sequence reads as follows: TGCGCCAGCAGCTTTTACTTCTCTAGCACAGATACGCAGTATTTT. Translated, it reads CASSFYFSSTDTQYF. The CDR3 plus the reference TRBV5-1 and TRBJ2-3 genes for the other parts give the full variable domain: KAGVTQTPRYLIKTRGQQVTLSCSPISGHRSVSWYQQTPGQGLQFLFEYFSETQRNKGNFPGRFSGRQFSNSRSEMNVSTLELGDSALYLCASSFYFSSTDTQYFGPGTRLTVL.